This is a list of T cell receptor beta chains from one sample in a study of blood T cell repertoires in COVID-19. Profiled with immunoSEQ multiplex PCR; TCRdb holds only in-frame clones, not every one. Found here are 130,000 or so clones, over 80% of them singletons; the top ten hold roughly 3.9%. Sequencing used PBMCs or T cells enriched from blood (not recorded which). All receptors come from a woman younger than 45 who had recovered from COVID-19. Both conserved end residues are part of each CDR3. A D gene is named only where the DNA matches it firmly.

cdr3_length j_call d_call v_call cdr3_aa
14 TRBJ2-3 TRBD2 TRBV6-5 CASSYRTSGDTQYF
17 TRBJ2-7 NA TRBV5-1 CASSLGAQFGAGYEQYF
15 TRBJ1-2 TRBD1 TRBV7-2 CASSFITGTGGGYTF
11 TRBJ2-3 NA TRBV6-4 CATAVRDTQYF
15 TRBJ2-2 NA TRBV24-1 CATSQTGLNTGELFF
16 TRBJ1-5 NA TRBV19 CASSIGWTQGNQPQHF
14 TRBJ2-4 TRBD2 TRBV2 CASRDQRGRDIQYF
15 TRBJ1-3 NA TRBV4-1 CASSQDPGGGDTIYF
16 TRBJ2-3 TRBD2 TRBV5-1 CASSLQLAGGADTQYF
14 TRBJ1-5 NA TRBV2 CASILDRNNQPQHF
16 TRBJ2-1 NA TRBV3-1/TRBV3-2 CASSPSQGLRDNEQFF
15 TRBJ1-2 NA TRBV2 CASSAATRRQSGYTF
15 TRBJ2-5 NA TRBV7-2 CASTLRRGEGETQYF
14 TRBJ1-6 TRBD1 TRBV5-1 CASSSGQGNSPLHF
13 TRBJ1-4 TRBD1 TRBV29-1 CSVGGDRGEKLFF
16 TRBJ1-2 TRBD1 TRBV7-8 CASNRGRVARMDGYTF
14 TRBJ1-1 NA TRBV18 CASSPAQAYTEAFF